This is a list of T cell receptor beta chains from one sample in a study of CD8 T cells in ankylosing spondylitis. TCRdb recomputed calls from the 5' RACE reads with MiXCR, one row per CDR3 protein. The sample includes approximately 140,000 distinct CDR3 sequences, roughly 44% seen only once; the top ten take about 15%. The sequencing input was synovial fluid, either unsorted or a sorted T cell fraction (not recorded which). These receptors all come from a male donor with ankylosing spondylitis. The CDR3 runs from the conserved cysteine through the conserved F or W. D genes are given only for firm matches. Size tells how often a clone was seen (once, few, many) or the class of an expanded clone, and some rows leave it out.

- | TRBJ1-5 | TRBV12-3/TRBV12-4 | - | TGTGCCAGCAGTTCCTCGTGGAGCTATAGCAATCAGCCCCAGCATTTT | CASSSSWSYSNQPQHF
- | TRBJ2-1 | TRBV7-9 | - | TGTGCCAGCAGCTTAGGGGAAGGGCTCTTGGTGTACAATGAGCAGTTCTTC | CASSLGEGLLVYNEQFF
- | TRBJ1-5 | TRBV24-1 | - | TGTGCCACCAGTGATCAGGGGAGCAATCAGCCCCAGCATTTT | CATSDQGSNQPQHF
few | TRBJ1-3 | TRBV4-3 | - | TGCGCCAGCAGCCAAGAGGTCCACAGCTCTGGAAACACCATATATTTT | CASSQEVHSSGNTIYF
- | TRBJ2-7 | TRBV4-3 | - | TGCGCCAGCAGCCAAGATTACGCTAGCGCCGACTACGAGCAGTACTTC | CASSQDYASADYEQYF
- | TRBJ2-2 | TRBV28 | - | TGTGCCAGCAGTAGCAAAAACACCGGGGAGCTGTTTTTT | CASSSKNTGELFF
- | TRBJ2-7 | TRBV18 | - | TGTGCCAGCTCACCAGGGACTGGGCAGTACTTC | CASSPGTGQYF
- | TRBJ2-3 | TRBV28 | - | TGTGCCAGCAGGAAGACAGTATCTAGCACAGATACGCAGTATTTT | CASRKTVSSTDTQYF
- | TRBJ2-7 | TRBV27 | - | TGTGCCAGCAGTTCTGCCCCGGACAGCTCCTACGAGCAGTACTTC | CASSSAPDSSYEQYF
- | TRBJ2-7 | TRBV20-1 | - | TGCAGTGCTAGACGCCTTGGGGTCCCGACCTACGAGCAGTACTTC | CSARRLGVPTYEQYF
- | TRBJ2-3 | TRBV11-2 | TRBD2 | TGTGCCAGCAGCTGTAGACTAGCGGGGGGCCGGATTATCACAGATACGCAGTATTTT | CASSCRLAGGRIITDTQYF
- | TRBJ1-1 | TRBV7-3 | - | TGTGCCAGCAGCCAGGACAGGAACACTGAAGCTTTCTTT | CASSQDRNTEAFF
- | TRBJ1-1 | TRBV4-2 | TRBD1 | TGTGCCAGCAGCCATATAACGGTGGGGAACCACAGGGGTACTGAAGCTTTCTTT | CASSHITVGNHRGTEAFF
- | TRBJ1-6 | TRBV7-3 | - | TGTGCCAGCAGCTTAACAGGGCACTATAATTCACCCCTCCACTTT | CASSLTGHYNSPLHF
- | TRBJ1-4 | TRBV4-3 | - | TGCGCCAGCAGCCAATCAGGGGCAACTAATGAAAAACTGTTTTTT | CASSQSGATNEKLFF
few | TRBJ2-7 | TRBV11-1 | - | TGTGCCAGCAGCTTAGCCCCGGGGGTCTCCTACGAGCAGTACTTC | CASSLAPGVSYEQYF
few | TRBJ1-1 | TRBV12-3/TRBV12-4 | - | TGTGCCAGCAGTTCGTGGACTAACACTGAAGCTTTCTTT | CASSSWTNTEAFF
- | TRBJ2-1 | TRBV7-2 | TRBD2 | TGTGCCAGCAGCCCAGCGGGGCAACCCCCGAATCATGAGCAGTTCTTC | CASSPAGQPPNHEQFF